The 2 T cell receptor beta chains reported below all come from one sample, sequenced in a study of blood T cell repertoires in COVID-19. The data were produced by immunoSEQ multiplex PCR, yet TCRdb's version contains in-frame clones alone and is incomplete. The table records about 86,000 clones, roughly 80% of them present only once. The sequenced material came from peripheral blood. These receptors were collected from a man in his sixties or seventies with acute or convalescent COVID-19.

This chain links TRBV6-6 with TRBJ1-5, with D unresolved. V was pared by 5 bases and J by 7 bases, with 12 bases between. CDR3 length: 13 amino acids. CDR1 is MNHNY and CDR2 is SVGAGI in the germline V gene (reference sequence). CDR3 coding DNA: TGTGCCAGCAGTGGGAGAGGGAAACAGCCCCAGCATTTT. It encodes CASSGRGKQPQHF.

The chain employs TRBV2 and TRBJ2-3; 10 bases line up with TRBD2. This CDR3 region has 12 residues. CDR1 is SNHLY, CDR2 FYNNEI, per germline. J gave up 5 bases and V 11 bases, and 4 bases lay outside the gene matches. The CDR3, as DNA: TGTGCCTATAGCGGGGGGCTAGATACGCAGTATTTT. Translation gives CAYSGGLDTQYF.